The subject of this entry is one TCR beta chain. Its antigen has not been determined. Base qualities are not recorded, but no much larger clone differs from it by a single base. In total, over 600 healthy bone marrow donors made up the cohort. At the time of sampling, every cohort member was nominally healthy, though immune exposures that went unrecorded were likely present. The donor was CMV seronegative and belonged to the group of 380 or so seronegative cohort members. Every donor gave a peripheral blood sample, and the peripheral blood mononuclear cells from that sample were used for TCR beta sequencing. Genomic DNA was extracted from the blood cell samples with the Qiagen DNeasy Blood Extraction Kit. The data were obtained in a study of cytomegalovirus exposure and HLA in healthy donors (TCRdb year 2017). Notes on the research overall: In an earlier analysis of roughly 590 of the donors, 250 to 350 Gb of sequence data and about 110 million unique TCR beta sequences from about 190 million T cells were reported. An early release covering roughly 600 HLA-typed donors comprised approximately 300 gigabases of sequencing data and roughly 85 million unique TCR sequences. Of the approximately 370 genotyped donors, approximately 80% were placed in the genetic ancestry cluster associated with self-reported Caucasian donors. The study aimed to test whether cataloging public T cell receptors could reveal signatures of past pathogen exposure. The study used immunosequencing to profile the T cell repertoires of more than 650 subjects and linked those repertoires to cytomegalovirus serostatus. A separate validation cohort of some 130 different subjects was used in addition to the approximately 610-subject first cohort. The study combined high-throughput TCR immunosequencing, statistical association of individual TCRs with disease status, and machine learning to predict cytomegalovirus infection status. In a later analysis, previously published TCR beta repertoires from several hundred donors were re-analyzed and high-resolution HLA genotyping was added so that TCR occurrence patterns could be studied. In the later analysis, no new phenotypic data were used to find candidate immune exposures; instead, reliance was placed on TCR beta sequences and their occurrence across donors. To decide whether each TCR beta V gene segment behaved as functional or pseudogenic, an earlier analysis of 587 of the donors relied on high-throughput TCR beta sequencing. Alongside the repertoire data, information on donor age, sex, ethnicity and CMV serostatus was compiled. Genome-wide SNP genotypes for about 65% of the roughly 670 donors were used in a later genetic analysis, which treated that subset as a discovery cohort. All discovery cohort repertoires had been generated using a single sequencing platform. Both class I and class II loci were covered by HLA typing, at four-digit resolution. Typing coverage varied by locus: roughly 620-640 donors for A, B, C, DRB1 and DQB1; 500 to 550 for DQA1; about 590 for DPA1; roughly 470 for DPB1. Several DR-DQ haplotypes were handled as single units for association and clustering, since linkage in the cohort was strong. Among some 400 genotyped donors of the cohort, an average of approximately 240,000 unique TCR beta nucleotide sequences were sequenced per donor, roughly 18% of them non-productive. Summary of the overall study and its limitations: In a later analysis, TCR association rates were found to vary across HLA loci, with the most associated TCRs seen for DRB1 alleles and the fewest for HLA-C alleles. Most TCR sequences were observed very rarely across donors, whereas some public TCRs were present in many individuals. Strong co-occurrence of HLA alleles, especially DR and DQ, made assigning TCR associations to individual alleles difficult. At a false discovery rate of 0.05, a later analysis linked some 18,000 TCR beta sequences to specific HLA alleles. The presence/absence analyses assumed that sequencing depth was roughly uniform across donors, and that assumption may not be true. Because some donors lacked HLA typing at each locus, the association tests relied only on the typed subset. Cytomegalovirus status was reported to be diagnosed by the classifier with high specificity and sensitivity in both the original and validation cohorts. Compared with the approximately 700-donor mean, donors in an Asian-associated ancestry cluster had fewer N-insertions in productive TCRs, according to a later genetic analysis. The study listed 164 TCR beta chains as associated with cytomegalovirus. Compared with equally common non-associated chains, HLA-associated TCR beta chains in a later analysis were more clonally expanded and had lower generation probabilities. According to the authors, the approach could potentially be generalized to other disease states and immunological phenotypes. Because counts were too low, some 17 rarely observed V segments, including chromosome 9 orphons, were left out of the earlier analysis of 587 of the donors. The cohort was sequenced for TCR beta chains only, and without alpha or paired-chain data the features that could be detected were limited. Linkage disequilibrium might explain the correlated functional status among segregating V segments, but an unknown experimental factor could not be excluded. In a later analysis, most CMV-associated TCR beta chains were found to appear HLA-restricted, with HLA associations seemingly driven largely by CMV exposure. A further reported finding was that TCR beta sequences accurately predicted the HLA-A and HLA-B alleles for most subjects in the first cohort. In vitro tests confirmed that a few of the cytomegalovirus-associated TCR beta chains recognize cytomegalovirus antigens. For the cohort, immune exposure information was limited to CMV serostatus. In an earlier analysis of 500 to 650 of the donors, most TCR beta V segments appeared in productive rearrangements about 87% or about 30% of the time, broadly matching IMGT annotations. In a later analysis, several top co-occurrence clusters were reported to appear linked to parvovirus B19, influenza, CMV and Epstein-Barr virus. A later genetic analysis associated a missense DCLRE1C variant with V-gene and J-gene trimming of TCR beta chains, and an independent cohort replicated the association. A cluster of highly shared sequence variants was judged likely to represent a technical artifact of the sequencing pipeline.

The method behind the library was the immunoSEQ multiplex PCR assay. The multiplex PCR relied on a mix of 60 forward primers for TCR Vbeta segments and 13 reverse primers for TCR Jbeta segments. A multiplex PCR assay on genomic DNA amplified the CDR3 region of rearranged TCR beta genes. The amplified TCR beta libraries were sequenced on the Illumina HiSeq System as 87-base-pair reads. The study's own analysis went as follows. In a later analysis, some 80 million unique TCR beta chains were counted across the 666 repertoires, and approximately 11 million of these chains were shared by at least two donors. To remove PCR and sequencing errors, raw reads were error-corrected and collapsed into unique sequences using a nearest-neighbor algorithm that merged closely related sequences. Alignment of CDR3 sequences to IMGT reference sequences was used to assign V, D and J gene segments. Each retained sequence needed at least a six-nucleotide match to both a V gene segment and a J gene segment. A rearrangement was called productive if the CDR3 had no stop codons and remained in frame with V and J, and every other rearrangement was called non-productive. Following IMGT convention, CDR3 was defined as the stretch from the second conserved V-encoded cysteine to the conserved J-encoded phenylalanine. The earlier analysis of about 590 of the donors excluded sequences that lacked an unambiguous match to a single V gene segment. In an earlier analysis of almost 600 of the donors, a V segment was called functional when productive rearrangements were above 56.7%, and segregating when the standard deviation between donors exceeded 5%. To diagnose cytomegalovirus status from the catalog of TCR beta chain sequences, a statistical classification framework was built. V and J gene assignment, in a later analysis, came from comparing TCR nucleotide sequences with IMGT/GENE-DB human TR gene sequences. The TCRdist pipeline was used in a later analysis to assign CDR3 sequences and most-parsimonious VDJ recombination scenarios. In a later analysis, every TCR beta chain was defined by the combination of its CDR3 amino acid sequence and its V-gene family, and reads without a unique V-gene family were dropped. As a way to deal with suspected cross-contamination and a sequencing artifact, a later analysis dropped approximately 590 nucleotide sequences that were highly shared and had low generation probability. In a later analysis, a clonal expansion index was calculated for each public chain from normalized within-repertoire ranks of inferred template counts. In a later analysis, generation probabilities were computed using a VDJ recombination model fitted to out-of-frame rearrangements, and the results were checked against IGoR. A later analysis scored TCR-TCR, TCR-HLA and TCR-CMV co-occurrence with hypergeometric tests, applying a repertoire-size bias correction to TCR pairs. A later analysis estimated false discovery rates by permuting HLA or CMV assignments 20 times. A later analysis grouped co-occurring TCRs with DBSCAN, adding TCRdist sequence similarity when clustering within HLA-allele-positive subsets. For co-occurrence clustering, repertoires with fewer than 30,000 or more than 120,000 public chains were excluded, along with 5 or 6 repertoires with anomalous nucleotide sharing. In TCRdb, the immuneACCESS table is reduced to in-frame sequences with V and J assigned. These tables do not hold every clone; where another copy was compared, an unresolved V gene accounts for under half, and the others remain unexplained. V and J calls and clone size are those listed in that table; D and trimming were worked out from the DNA. This sample gives 55,000 to 65,000 clones in total; roughly 80% of them show up just once. The top ten hold 3% to 4.5% of the sample.

Input material: PBMCs. This receptor was identified in a woman aged 35 to 49 in good health and CMV-seronegative.

The sequenced DNA: TGCAGCGTTCAAAAATTAGGGGCCGGCCCGGCCAAAAACATTCAGTACTTC. The encoded protein is CSVQKLGAGPAKNIQYF. Rearrangement joined TRBV29-1 to TRBJ2-4; the D region possibly corresponds to TRBD1 (5 bases align). Based on the germline V gene, the CDR1 and CDR2 sequences are SQVTM and ANQGSEA. Trimming costs V 5 bases and J 1 base, and their ends lie 21 bases apart. The CDR3, from cysteine to phenylalanine, totals 17 residues. Just CDR3 DNA is preserved here, 51 bases in frame from base 1. The CDR3 plus the reference TRBV29-1 and TRBJ2-4 genes for the other parts give the full variable domain: SAVISQKPSRDICQRGTSLTIQCQVDSQVTMMFWYRQQPGQSLTLIATANQGSEATYESGFVIDKFPISRPNLTFSTLTVSNMSPEDSSIYLCSVQKLGAGPAKNIQYFGAGTRLSVL.